This T cell receptor beta chain was captured by sequencing in a study of CD8 T cells in ankylosing spondylitis. The study's findings and limits: Significantly higher representation of disease-linked clones was reported for matched ankylosing spondylitis synovial fluid. Characteristic of ankylosing spondylitis blood, it appeared, was a TCR beta motif comprising several highly homologous variants.

Germline assignment: CDR1 SGHKS and CDR2 YYEKEE (reference sequence). V was cut by 3 bases and J by 7 bases, with 14 bases left in between. This CDR3 is 14 amino acids long. Quantitative molecular-barcoded 5'-RACE generated the TCR beta libraries. TCRdb fed the 5' RACE reads into MiXCR, producing one record per CDR3 protein. The sample has over 100,000 distinct CDR3 sequences; roughly 10% are singletons. This clonotype was counted ten times or more. Its antigen is not known. This clonotype was sampled from a female donor with ankylosing spondylitis or in good health (not recorded which). The sequenced material came from blood, either unsorted or a sorted T cell fraction (not recorded which). J is TRBJ2-1 and V is TRBV5-5; TRBD1 might be the D (6 bases). CDR3 amino acids: CASSSGAARNEQFF. CDR3 bases: TGTGCCAGCAGCTCAGGGGCCGCCAGAAATGAGCAGTTCTTC.